The 16 T cell receptor beta chains below all came from one sample that was sequenced in a study of regulatory T cells in long-lasting Graves disease. Combining iRepertoire HTBI primers with Arm-PCR of CDR3 regions, the authors built TCR beta libraries. TCRdb re-derived calls from the multiplex PCR reads in MiXCR, one entry per CDR3 protein. Of some 220,000 distinct CDR3 sequences in the sample, roughly 20% are singletons; the top ten hold 12%. As to time point: newly diagnosed GD, antithyroid drugs for less than 3 months. The TCR library used RNA extracted from PBMCs. The same data also went into a second study, on T cells in Graves' hyperthyroidism and ophthalmopathy.

The starting material was peripheral blood mononuclear cells (PBMCs), obtained at new diagnosis, from a patient treated with antithyroid drugs. All receptors come from a woman aged 30 to 39 with Graves disease.

This clonotype appeared many times. This chain uses TRBV6-1 with TRBJ2-2; D is unclear. The V gene's germline CDR1 is MNHNS and CDR2 SASEGT. V lost 7 bases and J 5 bases, leaving 8 bases between the germline ends. This CDR3 is built from 12 residues. The CDR3 protein is CASISRTGELFF. The CDR3 region has the DNA TGTGCCAGCATTTCCCGAACCGGGGAGCTGTTTTTT.

The table lists this clonotype with many counts. CDR3 sequence reads: CASSEDRRLNYGYTF. In DNA form, the CDR3 reads TGTGCCAGTAGCGAAGACAGACGACTAAACTATGGCTACACCTTC. This chain links TRBV19 with TRBJ1-2, with TRBD1 as a possible D gene (5 bases). Germline V lookup: CDR1 LNHDA, CDR2 SQIVND (reference sequence). Deletions cut 6 bases from V and 2 bases from J, with 16 bases between. The CDR3 length is 15 residues.

This clonotype occurred many times. The gene calls are TRBV2 and TRBJ1-3; no firm D call. Trimming shortened V by 3 bases and J by 4 bases, and 19 bases separated the two germline ends. This CDR3 region has 17 residues. Germline V gene data show CDR1 as SNHLY and CDR2 as FYNNEI. CDR3 residues: CASSDPTAAIFGNTIYF. CDR3 sequence (DNA): TGTGCCAGCAGTGACCCAACAGCAGCGATCTTCGGAAACACCATATATTTT. Drawing the rest from reference TRBV2 and TRBJ1-3, the complete variable domain is EPEVTQTPSHQVTQMGQEVILRCVPISNHLYFYWYRQILGQKVEFLVSFYNNEISEKSEIFDDQFSVERPDGSNFTLKIRSTKLEDSAMYFCASSDPTAAIFGNTIYFGEGSWLTVV.

This clonotype was counted at least ten times. The chain has TRBV30 and TRBJ2-7; D is unresolved. The CDR3 sequence is 14 residues long. V gave up 0 bases and J gave up 7 bases, with 16 bases separating them. Germline CDR1 and CDR2: GTSNPN and SVGIG (reference sequence). The DNA for the CDR3 is TGTGCCTGGAGTGTACCTTTTGACATTAGGGAGCAGTACTTC. Translating it yields CAWSVPFDIREQYF.

This clonotype has at least ten counts. The rearrangement links TRBV28 to TRBJ1-2, with unresolved D. The CDR3 is 14 residues long. Germline CDR1 MDHEN, CDR2 SYDVKM. V was cut by 5 bases and J by 7 bases, with 17 bases left in between. The CDR3 loop is CASSPPTRLSGYTF. CDR3 DNA sequence: TGTGCCAGCAGTCCCCCGACACGTTTGAGTGGCTACACCTTC.

In its sample, this clonotype was seen a few times. The chain is built from TRBV4-1 and TRBJ2-5; TRBD1 or TRBD2 may be the D gene (5 bases each). The CDR3 contains 15 residues. Trimming removed 4 bases from V and 4 bases from J, with 16 bases in between. Germline assignment: CDR1 MGHRA and CDR2 YSYEKL. This chain's CDR3 is CASSLRAGTVETQYF. As DNA, the CDR3 is TGCGCCAGCAGCCTCAGGGCGGGCACCGTAGAGACCCAGTACTTC.

A note on this clonotype: A clone one base away is much larger, so this may be a read error. The chain carries TRBV2 and TRBJ2-7; D not certain. The germline V and J ends were trimmed by 8 bases and 5 bases, with 7 bases remaining between them. The CDR3 runs 10 residues. Per the germline V gene, CDR1 is SNHLY and CDR2 is FYNNEI. CDR3 residues: CASGVNEQYF. CDR3 sequence (DNA): TGTGCCAGCGGGGTTAACGAGCAGTACTTC.

CDR3 sequence: CASSAPGQVKTEAFF. The CDR3 nucleotides read TGTGCCAGCAGCGCTCCGGGACAAGTCAAGACTGAAGCTTTCTTT. V usage is TRBV12-3 or TRBV12-4 and J usage is TRBJ1-1; TRBD1 might be the D (6 bases). This CDR3 has 15 residues. V gave up 6 bases and J gave up 5 bases, with 19 bases separating them.

This clonotype was observed many times. The gene calls are TRBV15 and TRBJ1-5, with TRBD1 matching 7 bases. CDR1 is LNHNV, CDR2 YYDKDF, per germline (reference sequence). Trimming cost V 3 bases and J 5 bases; bases outside gene matches: 7. CDR3 length: 15 amino acids. CDR3 nucleotides: TGTGCCACCAGCAGCATACAGGGGCGGGATCAGCCCCAGCATTTT. Its translation: CATSSIQGRDQPQHF. Drawing the rest from reference TRBV15 and TRBJ1-5, the complete variable domain is DAMVIQNPRYQVTQFGKPVTLSCSQTLNHNVMYWYQQKSSQAPKLLFHYYDKDFNNEADTPDNFQSRRPNTSFCFLDIRSPGLGDTAMYLCATSSIQGRDQPQHFGDGTRLSIL.

This clonotype was found many times. The chain joins TRBV24-1 to TRBJ1-5; 10 nucleotides agree with TRBD1. V was pared by 5 bases and J by 1 base, with 4 bases of the junction left unmatched. Germline V gives CDR1 KGHDR, CDR2 SFDVKD. This CDR3 is built from 16 residues. CDR3 sequence: CATSAKDRGSNQPQHF. CDR3 sequence (DNA): TGTGCCACCAGTGCCAAGGACAGGGGGAGCAATCAGCCCCAGCATTTT.

The J gene is TRBJ2-1, the V gene TRBV18; D is possibly TRBD1 or TRBD2 (7 bases each). Trimming shortened V by 1 base and J by 7 bases, and 17 bases separated the two germline ends. The CDR3 contains 16 residues. Per germline, CDR1 KGHSH and CDR2 LQKENI. The CDR3 reads CASSPRSGTAGNEQFF. The CDR3 DNA reads as TGTGCCAGCTCACCACGAAGCGGGACAGCCGGAAATGAGCAGTTCTTC.

This clonotype appeared many times. The V call is TRBV28, the J call TRBJ1-2; tentatively, D is TRBD1 (6 bases). This CDR3 comprises 15 residues. Germline loops: CDR1 MDHEN, CDR2 SYDVKM. The ends were cut back, 6 bases at V and 6 bases at J, with 20 bases in the middle. This CDR3 is CASSSHRVPPHGYTF. The CDR3 DNA reads as TGTGCCAGCAGCTCACACAGGGTTCCCCCCCATGGCTACACCTTC.

This clonotype was detected only a few times. V usage is TRBV12-5 and J usage is TRBJ2-7; possibly TRBD2 for D (5 bases). CDR1 and CDR2 from the germline V gene are LGHNT and FRNRAP. V was pared by 9 bases and J by 7 bases, with 19 bases between. The CDR3 spans 13 residues. The CDR3 coding sequence is TGTGCTAGCCGCCGGGAATATTTCGGGGAGCAGTACTTC. This translates into CASRREYFGEQYF. Variable domain in full (rest from reference TRBV12-5 and TRBJ2-7): DARVTQTPRHKVTEMGQEVTMRCQPILGHNTVFWYRQTMMQGLELLAYFRNRAPLDDSGMPKDRFSAEMPDATLATLKIQPSEPRDSAVYFCASRREYFGEQYFGPGTRLTVT.

This clonotype came up many times. The rearrangement links TRBV28 to TRBJ2-7; D is unclear. CDR1 is MDHEN and CDR2 is SYDVKM in the germline V gene. The CDR3 has 11 residues. With 4 bases removed from V and 6 bases from J, the gap between germline ends came to 7 bases. CDR3 amino acids: CASSSRSEQYF. CDR3 sequence (DNA): TGTGCCAGCAGTTCCAGAAGCGAGCAGTACTTC.

This clonotype was counted at least ten times. The CDR3 loop reads CASSVGPNTGELFF. CDR3 in DNA: TGTGCCAGCAGCGTAGGACCGAACACCGGGGAGCTGTTTTTT. The chain recombines TRBV9 with TRBJ2-2, with no clear D. There are 14 residues in the CDR3. Germline CDR1 reads SGDLS; CDR2 reads YYNGEE. The ends were cut back, 0 bases at V and 0 bases at J, with 3 bases in the middle.

Worth noting for this clonotype: A far larger clone is just one base off, so this is likely a read error. CDR3 amino acids: CASSPSGTGGIEKLFF. Written as DNA, the CDR3 is TGTGCCAGCAGCCCCTCCGGGACAGGGGGCATTGAAAAACTGTTTTTT. The genes are TRBV7-8 and TRBJ1-4; 12 nucleotides agree with TRBD1. The germline CDR1 and CDR2 sequences are SGHVS and FQNEAQ. V gave up 5 bases and J gave up 7 bases; unmatched junction bases: 8. This CDR3 contains 16 residues.